This T cell receptor (beta chain) was sequenced in a study of human T cells and chemical hapten exposure. TCRdb reprocessed the RACE reads via MiXCR and lists one record per CDR3 protein. The sample has a few hundred thousand distinct CDR3 sequences; about 6.3% are singletons. The CDR3 sequence is 15 residues long. CDR1 and CDR2 from the germline V gene are DFQATT and SNEGSKA (reference sequence). The V segment lost 5 bases and the J segment 4 bases; nucleotides outside the gene matches: 8. The time point: patch test 2, 6 weeks after DPC sensitization. Noted treatment: therapeutic diphenylcyclopropenone sensitization with weekly scalp DPC. This clonotype was seen at least ten times.

This sequence was found in a woman between 18 and 30 years old with alopecia areata. Some clones in this sample may be carry-over from other donors' samples. The input for sequencing was whole blood, taken in connection with sensitization to the hapten diphenylcyclopropenone (DPC). J is TRBJ1-1 and V is TRBV20-1, with 12 nucleotides matching TRBD1. The CDR3 protein is CSAPGTGGSVTEAFF. CDR3 nucleotides: TGCAGTGCTCCCGGGACAGGGGGCAGCGTCACTGAAGCTTTCTTT.